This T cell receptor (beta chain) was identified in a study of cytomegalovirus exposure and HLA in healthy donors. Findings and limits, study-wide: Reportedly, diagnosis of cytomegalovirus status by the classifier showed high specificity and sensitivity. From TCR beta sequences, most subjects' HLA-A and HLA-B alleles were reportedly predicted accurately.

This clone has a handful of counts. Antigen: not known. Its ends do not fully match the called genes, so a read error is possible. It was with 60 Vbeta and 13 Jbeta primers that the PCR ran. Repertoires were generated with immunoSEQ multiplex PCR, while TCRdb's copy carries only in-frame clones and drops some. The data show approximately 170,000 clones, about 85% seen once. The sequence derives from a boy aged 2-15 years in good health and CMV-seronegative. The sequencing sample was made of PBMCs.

The CDR3 region is CASTPLVSFNEQFF. The CDR3 DNA is TGTGCCAGCACCCCACTAGTCTCCTTCAATGAGCAGTTCTTC. The J gene is TRBJ2-1, the V gene TRBV6-4, with D maybe TRBD2 (5 bases). The CDR3 totals 14 residues. Germline CDR1 reads MRHNA; CDR2 reads SNTAGT.